This T cell receptor (beta chain) came from a study of blood T cell repertoires in COVID-19. Study overall: COVID-19 samples from acute and convalescent phases originated in the United States, Italy and Spain. Sources were T cells, B-cell-depleted T cells, or PBMCs; the material itself was cDNA or gDNA.

This CDR3 is 15 amino acids long. The J segment lost 5 bases and the V segment lost 2 bases, leaving 6 bases of the junction unmatched. Germline values: CDR1 SGHTA, CDR2 FQGNSA. Per the original data handling: Amplified reference gene primers provided the basis for estimating nucleated cell counts. Some clones are missing from TCRdb's copy, which holds only in-frame ones; the method was immunoSEQ multiplex PCR. V and J calls and clone size are as listed in that table; D and trimming were resolved from the DNA. Among about 250,000 clones listed, 87% were seen once. The TCR sequence derives from a man in his late teens or twenties with active or convalescent COVID-19. The rearrangement joins TRBV7-2 to TRBJ1-5, with 7 positions matching TRBD1. Sequences were obtained from peripheral blood. The CDR3 reads CASSLRTGADQPQHF. In DNA, the CDR3 is TGTGCCAGCAGCTTAAGAACAGGGGCGGATCAGCCCCAGCATTTT.